The 24 T cell receptor beta chains given below trace back to one sample, sequenced in a study of T cells after posttransplantation cyclophosphamide. Assay: immunoSEQ multiplex PCR; the TCRdb copy retains only in-frame clones and omits some. The sample lists 6,000 to 7,500 clones; 95% to 98% were seen once. The sequenced material came from memory CD4+ T cells sorted from PBMCs. The receptor set was obtained from a man in his forties or fifties in good health, CMV-negative, and a related stem cell transplant donor.

Regarding this clone: Relative to the germline gene, one junction end is altered; a read error may explain this. The same CDR3 arises from other DNA sequences in this sample as well. The chain joins TRBV19 to TRBJ2-1; no firm D call. Germline assignment: CDR1 LNHDA and CDR2 SQIVND (reference sequence). This CDR3 comprises 20 residues. The CDR3 loop is CASRYSFLEVRRSSYNEQFF. CDR3 DNA sequence: TGCGCCAGTCGCTACTCCTTTCTAGAGGTGAGGCGGAGCTCCTACAATGAGCAGTTCTTC.

V usage is TRBV28 and J usage is TRBJ1-5, with D possibly being TRBD1 (5 bases). Trimming left V 2 bases short and J 0 bases short, with 8 bases between. This CDR3 region has 15 residues. The germline V gene has CDR1 MDHEN and CDR2 SYDVKM. This CDR3 reads CASSLVGGSNQPQHF. The CDR3 bases are TGTGCCAGCAGTTTAGTCGGGGGTAGCAATCAGCCCCAGCATTTT.

The chain's CDR3 is CASSSDGGEAFF. CDR3 coding DNA: TGTGCCAGCAGTTCTGACGGCGGTGAAGCTTTCTTT. The rearrangement links TRBV2 to TRBJ1-1; the D is unclear. CDR3 length: 12 residues. The ends were cut back, 5 bases at V and 7 bases at J, with 11 bases in the middle. From germline, CDR1 is SNHLY and CDR2 FYNNEI.

This chain links TRBV21-1 with TRBJ2-7; TRBD1, the table's D call, lacks a check against the DNA. TRBV21-1 is classified as a pseudogene. The CDR3 loop spans 14 amino acids. CDR3 nucleotides: TGTGCCAGCAGCAAACACAGGGGGTCCCCTATGGAGTACTTC. Protein: CASSKHRGSPMEYF.

This sequence joins TRBV27 and TRBJ1-5, with a tentative D call TRBD1 (6 bases). V was clipped by 8 bases and J by 3 bases, with 14 bases between them. The germline V gene encodes CDR1 MNHEY and CDR2 SMNVEV (reference sequence). The CDR3 has 14 amino acids. CDR3 in DNA: TGTGCCAGCGGGGTTACAGGGCACAATCAGCCCCAGCATTTT. Its protein product is CASGVTGHNQPQHF.

The chain joins TRBV4-3 to TRBJ2-7, with TRBD2 identical over 8 bases. Per germline, CDR1 LGHNA and CDR2 YSLEER. V dropped 3 bases and J dropped 8; count of bases not matched to a gene: 6. The CDR3 sequence is 13 residues long. CDR3 DNA sequence: TGCGCCAGCAGCCAGGGGTATAGCGGGAAGCAGTACTTC. It translates to CASSQGYSGKQYF.

The chain combines TRBV5-1 with TRBJ2-7, with 11 bases lining up with TRBD2. With V trimmed by 0 bases and J by 8 bases, 28 bases remained unmatched. This CDR3 is 22 amino acids long. The germline CDR1 and CDR2 sequences are SGHRS and YFSETQ. This CDR3 is CASSLAAYTTSGIPKAAHKQYF. The CDR3 DNA follows: TGCGCCAGCAGCTTGGCCGCATATACGACTAGCGGGATTCCCAAGGCGGCGCACAAGCAGTACTTC. The full variable domain, in which reference TRBV5-1 and TRBJ2-7 provide the parts outside the CDR3, is KAGVTQTPRYLIKTRGQQVTLSCSPISGHRSVSWYQQTPGQGLQFLFEYFSETQRNKGNFPGRFSGRQFSNSRSEMNVSTLELGDSALYLCASSLAAYTTSGIPKAAHKQYFGPGTRLTVT.

The rearrangement uses TRBV19 and TRBJ2-1; the match to TRBD2 covers 15 bases. The CDR3 consists of 19 residues. CDR1 LNHDA and CDR2 SQIVND come from the germline V gene (reference sequence). The ends lost 5 bases at V and 4 bases at J; junction bases unmatched: 12. The CDR3 reads CASSSPGLAGGGGYNEQFF. DNA of the CDR3: TGTGCCAGTAGTTCCCCGGGACTAGCGGGAGGAGGAGGATACAATGAGCAGTTCTTC.

DNA for the CDR3: TGTGCCAGCAGATCAGGGGGCCATGGCTACACCTTC. Translated, it gives CASRSGGHGYTF. This chain links TRBV28 with TRBJ1-2; 8 nucleotides agree with TRBD1. CDR1 is MDHEN, CDR2 SYDVKM, per germline. V lost 6 bases to trimming and J lost 6 bases; unmatched junction nucleotides: 3. This CDR3 spans 12 amino acids.

The count of this clone is one. CDR3 sequence reads: CASSPTPGLSYEQYF. In nucleotides, the CDR3 is TGTGCCAGCTCACCAACCCCGGGACTCTCCTACGAGCAGTACTTC. This rearrangement joins TRBV18 to TRBJ2-5, with D tentatively TRBD2 (6 bases). The end of the DNA aligns better with TRBJ2-7, so the J call may be wrong. The CDR3 spans 15 residues. The germline CDR1 and CDR2 sequences are KGHSH and LQKENI.

The V and J genes are TRBV19 and TRBJ1-1; D ambiguous. With 3 bases removed from V and 0 bases from J, the gap between germline ends came to 5 bases. Per germline, CDR1 LNHDA and CDR2 SQIVND (reference sequence). The CDR3 has 13 amino acids. CDR3: CASSIEVNTEAFF. CDR3 DNA: TGTGCCAGTAGTATCGAGGTGAACACTGAAGCTTTCTTT. Filled out from reference TRBV19 and TRBJ1-1, the complete variable domain reads DGGITQSPKYLFRKEGQNVTLSCEQNLNHDAMYWYRQDPGQGLRLIYYSQIVNDFQKGDIAEGYSVSREKKESFPLTVTSAQKNPTAFYLCASSIEVNTEAFFGQGTRLTVV.

The chain has TRBV7-9 and TRBJ2-1; 9 bases agree with TRBD1. J lost 8 bases, V lost 1 base, and 9 bases had no gene match. Germline V gene data show CDR1 as SEHNR and CDR2 as FQNEAQ (reference sequence). CDR3 length: 16 amino acids. The CDR3 loop is CASSLGSGTGIDEQFF. The CDR3, as DNA: TGTGCCAGCAGCTTAGGATCCGGGACAGGGATCGATGAGCAGTTCTTC.

The chain uses TRBV6-6 and TRBJ2-2; D perhaps matches TRBD2 (6 bases). This CDR3 spans 15 amino acids. Germline CDR1 reads MNHNY; CDR2 reads SVGAGI (reference sequence). Deletions cut 6 bases from V and 6 bases from J, with 17 bases between. The CDR3 DNA is TGTGCCAGCAGCCTGGTCCAGGGAGGACCCGGGGAGCTGTTTTTT. As protein: CASSLVQGGPGELFF.

The chain carries TRBV27 and TRBJ2-7, with 8 bases fitting TRBD1. CDR1 MNHEY and CDR2 SMNVEV come from the germline V gene (reference sequence). V dropped 6 bases and J dropped 1; count of bases not matched to a gene: 11. The CDR3 consists of 16 residues. DNA of the CDR3: TGTGCCAGCAGAGCCCGCGGGACAGGCGGATCCTACGAGCAGTACTTC. As protein: CASRARGTGGSYEQYF.

The V and J genes are TRBV28 and TRBJ2-6; D perhaps matches TRBD1 (5 bases). CDR1 MDHEN and CDR2 SYDVKM come from the germline V gene. V gave up 4 bases and J gave up 2 bases, with 15 bases separating them. CDR3 length equals 17 residues. CDR3 DNA: TGTGCCAGCAGTTCCATCCAGGGTAGGACTGGGGCCAACGTCCTGACTTTC. This gives the protein CASSSIQGRTGANVLTF.

This sequence joins TRBV19 and TRBJ1-2, with TRBD1 matching 8 bases. V lost 4 bases to trimming and J lost 4 bases; unmatched junction nucleotides: 5. The CDR3 is 14 residues long. Per the germline V gene, CDR1 is LNHDA and CDR2 is SQIVND (reference sequence). The CDR3 spells CASSNRDRLYGYTF. For the CDR3, the DNA is TGTGCCAGTAGTAACCGGGACAGGCTCTATGGCTACACCTTC.

This clone was picked up one time. The genes are TRBV28 and TRBJ2-7; D uncertain. Trimming stripped 1 base from V and 0 bases from J, with 7 bases between. The CDR3 contains 14 residues. Germline V gives CDR1 MDHEN, CDR2 SYDVKM. CDR3 DNA sequence: TGTGCCAGCAGTTTATTTTCCTCCTCCTACGAGCAGTACTTC. Its translation is CASSLFSSSYEQYF.

The chain uses TRBV28 and TRBJ1-2; TRBD1 agrees at 10 bases. The CDR3 is 15 residues long. Germline CDR1 is MDHEN and CDR2 is SYDVKM. Losses at the gene ends were 5 bases for V and 4 bases for J; bases not matched to a gene: 7. Written as DNA, the CDR3 is TGTGCCAGCAGTCCTCCGGGACAGGGGACCTATGGCTACACCTTC. It encodes CASSPPGQGTYGYTF.

This chain uses TRBV28 with TRBJ2-3, with a weak D call TRBD1 (6 bases). V was clipped by 1 base and J by 2 bases, with 10 bases between them. Germline CDR1 reads MDHEN; CDR2 reads SYDVKM. This CDR3 spans 15 amino acids. The CDR3 loop reads CASSLLTGNTDTQYF. The CDR3, as DNA: TGTGCCAGCAGTTTATTAACAGGGAACACAGATACGCAGTATTTT. Supplemented by reference TRBV28 and TRBJ2-3, the full variable domain reads DVKVTQSSRYLVKRTGEKVFLECVQDMDHENMFWYRQDPGLGLRLIYFSYDVKMKEKGDIPEGYSVSREKKERFSLILESASTNQTSMYLCASSLLTGNTDTQYFGPGTRLTVL.

The V gene is TRBV9, the J gene TRBJ2-2; 9 bases are shared with TRBD1. CDR1 is SGDLS and CDR2 is YYNGEE in the germline V gene. The J segment lost 6 bases and the V segment lost 7 bases, leaving 10 bases of the junction unmatched. The CDR3 sequence is 15 residues long. CDR3 in DNA: TGTGCCAGCGGTTACAGGGGGCGGGGAGCCGGGGAGCTGTTTTTT. Amino acid sequence: CASGYRGRGAGELFF.

This chain joins TRBV18 and TRBJ2-3, with 10 bases fitting TRBD1. The CDR3 loop spans 15 amino acids. The ends lost 4 bases at V and 1 base at J; junction bases unmatched: 2. Germline CDR1 KGHSH, CDR2 LQKENI. CDR3 in amino acids: CASSLGQGRTDTQYF. In DNA form, the CDR3 reads TGTGCCAGCTCACTGGGACAGGGGCGCACAGATACGCAGTATTTT.

The rearrangement uses TRBV5-1 and TRBJ2-3; D is uncertain. The CDR3 runs to 15 residues. Trimming cost V 3 bases and J 3 bases, with 14 bases left between them. CDR1 and CDR2 (germline): SGHRS, YFSETQ. The CDR3 protein is CASSWVDSDTDTQYF. The CDR3 coding sequence is TGCGCCAGCAGCTGGGTCGACTCGGATACAGATACGCAGTATTTT.

V gene TRBV27 combines with J gene TRBJ1-5; D is ambiguous. The germline gives CDR1 MNHEY, CDR2 SMNVEV (reference sequence). V was shortened by 2 bases and J by 5 bases, with 10 bases between the two germline ends. CDR3 size: 14 residues. This CDR3 is CASSLTVGYQPQHF. The DNA of the CDR3 is TGTGCCAGCAGTTTAACGGTCGGTTATCAGCCCCAGCATTTT.

This clone was observed once. V gene TRBV27 combines with J gene TRBJ2-3; TRBD2 aligns across 7 bases. Germline lookup yields CDR1 MNHEY and CDR2 SMNVEV (reference sequence). The CDR3 covers 19 residues. Trimming at V came to 3 bases and at J to 0 bases, leaving 15 bases not matched to a gene. CDR3 protein: CASSFRGLRTSASTDTQYF. The CDR3 bases are TGTGCCAGCAGTTTTAGGGGACTAAGGACTAGTGCTAGCACAGATACGCAGTATTTT.